These T cell receptor beta chains were read from a single sample in a study of T-cell memory formation after mild COVID-19. TCRdb reanalysed the 5' RACE reads using MiXCR and keeps one entry per CDR3 protein. The table includes about 420,000 distinct CDR3 sequences, more than 20% detected once. Sequencing was performed on PBMCs or a T cell subset sorted from them (not recorded which). The receptors originated from an adult woman who had mild COVID-19 (a few samples of this study predate the infection). Cell type and time point are not known. The CDR3 runs from the conserved cysteine through the conserved F or W. A D gene is named only where the DNA matches it firmly. Where a row states a size, it is once, few, many or the class of an expanded clone; other rows omit it.

clone_size j_call v_call d_call cdr3_aa cdr3_nt
NA TRBJ2-2 TRBV29-1 NA CSVVLGNTGELFF TGCAGCGTTGTCTTAGGGAACACCGGGGAGCTGTTTTTT
NA TRBJ2-5 TRBV18 NA CASSPRQGSGETQYF TGTGCCAGCTCACCACGCCAGGGGAGTGGAGAGACCCAGTACTTC
NA TRBJ1-1 TRBV6-2/TRBV6-3 TRBD1 CASSPGQGKNTEAFF TGTGCCAGCAGCCCGGGACAGGGGAAGAACACTGAAGCTTTCTTT
NA TRBJ2-2 TRBV4-1 TRBD2 CASSRGAGDYPGTGELFF TGCGCCAGCAGCCGGGGAGCGGGAGATTACCCGGGCACCGGGGAGCTGTTTTTT
NA TRBJ2-2 TRBV11-3 TRBD2 CASSLLWLAGGPGTGELFF TGTGCCAGCAGCTTATTGTGGCTAGCGGGAGGGCCGGGCACCGGGGAGCTGTTTTTT
few TRBJ2-1 TRBV5-1 NA CASSLILADEQFF TGCGCCAGCAGCTTGATCCTAGCAGATGAGCAGTTCTTC
few TRBJ2-4 TRBV12-3/TRBV12-4 NA CASSDRWGGAKNIQYF TGTGCCAGCAGCGACAGGTGGGGGGGCGCCAAAAACATTCAGTACTTC
NA TRBJ2-1 TRBV6-5 NA CATSPGGEQFF TGTGCCACTTCCCCAGGCGGGGAGCAGTTCTTC
NA TRBJ1-5 TRBV15 NA CATSRGGEAKRQPQHF TGTGCCACCAGCAGAGGAGGGGAGGCTAAGAGACAGCCCCAGCATTTT
NA TRBJ2-7 TRBV5-4 TRBD1 CASSGGTGWSHEQYF TGTGCCAGCAGCGGGGGGACAGGGTGGAGCCACGAGCAGTACTTC
few TRBJ2-3 TRBV7-2 TRBD1 CASSLAGTGVADTQYF TGTGCCAGCAGCTTAGCCGGGACAGGGGTGGCAGATACGCAGTATTTT
NA TRBJ2-3 TRBV3-1 TRBD2 CASRQRGGTDTQYF TGTGCCAGCAGGCAGCGGGGGGGCACAGATACGCAGTATTTT
few TRBJ2-7 TRBV4-1 NA CASSQGFQKGPGFYEQYF TGCGCCAGCAGCCAAGGATTTCAGAAGGGCCCGGGGTTCTACGAGCAGTACTTC
NA TRBJ1-1 TRBV6-5 NA CASSYASQAGAEAFF TGTGCCAGCAGTTACGCGTCCCAGGCGGGGGCTGAAGCTTTCTTT
NA TRBJ1-5 TRBV21-1 NA CASRTGQGKVNQPQHF TGTGCCAGCAGAACTGGACAGGGGAAGGTTAATCAGCCCCAGCATTTT
few TRBJ2-7 TRBV20-1 NA CSAPGERLDEQYF TGCAGTGCTCCGGGGGAACGCCTGGACGAGCAGTACTTC
NA TRBJ1-5 TRBV15 NA CATSRDRYQPQHF TGTGCCACCAGCAGAGACCGCTATCAGCCCCAGCATTTT
NA TRBJ2-1 TRBV2 TRBD2 CASSEALIRRGAYNEQFF TGTGCCAGCAGTGAAGCGCTAATTCGGCGGGGGGCTTACAATGAGCAGTTCTTC
NA TRBJ2-1 TRBV20-1 TRBD2 CSASALAGGPNEQFF TGCAGTGCCTCCGCACTAGCGGGAGGGCCGAATGAGCAGTTCTTC
NA TRBJ2-3 TRBV18 TRBD2 CASSPIGWSGGFTDTQYF TGTGCCAGCTCACCAATTGGTTGGAGCGGGGGTTTCACAGATACGCAGTATTTT
NA TRBJ1-2 TRBV3-1 NA CASSLGDSGILYHGYTF TGTGCCAGCAGCCTAGGGGATTCCGGAATATTGTACCATGGCTACACCTTC
NA TRBJ2-7 TRBV6-2/TRBV6-3 TRBD2 CASRPSGRSYEQYF TGTGCCAGCAGACCCAGCGGGAGGTCCTACGAGCAGTACTTC
few TRBJ1-5 TRBV10-3 NA CAISTGIGNQPQHF TGTGCCATCAGTACAGGGATTGGCAATCAGCCCCAGCATTTT
few TRBJ1-1 TRBV4-1 TRBD1 CASSQPRDRGRTFF TGCGCCAGCAGCCAACCCAGAGACAGGGGGCGAACTTTCTTT
NA TRBJ1-1 TRBV28 TRBD1 CASSLRQGRFEAFF TGTGCCAGCAGTTTACGACAGGGCCGATTCGAAGCTTTCTTT
NA TRBJ2-7 TRBV7-9 TRBD2 CASSPVAGEAYEQYF TGTGCCAGCAGCCCCGTCGCGGGAGAGGCCTACGAGCAGTACTTC
NA TRBJ2-7 TRBV7-9 TRBD1 CASSTRQGWSYEQYF TGTGCCAGCAGCACCCGACAGGGTTGGAGCTACGAGCAGTACTTC
NA TRBJ1-1 TRBV4-3 NA CASSRTRVMNTEAFF TGCGCCAGCAGCCGTACCAGGGTGATGAACACTGAAGCTTTCTTT
NA TRBJ1-2 TRBV20-1 NA CSAKGDTNYGYTF TGCAGTGCTAAAGGGGACACTAACTATGGCTACACCTTC
many TRBJ2-3 TRBV7-6 TRBD2 CASSFSGETDTQYF TGTGCCAGCAGCTTTAGCGGGGAAACAGATACGCAGTATTTT
NA TRBJ2-1 TRBV7-8 TRBD2 CASSFRLAGQHNEQFF TGTGCCAGCAGCTTCAGACTAGCGGGGCAACACAATGAGCAGTTCTTC
many TRBJ1-1 TRBV5-1 NA CASSKPGVEAFF TGCGCCAGCAGCAAACCGGGAGTTGAAGCTTTCTTT
NA TRBJ2-3 TRBV20-1 NA CSRNGPSGTDTQYF TGCAGTAGGAACGGGCCTAGCGGCACAGATACGCAGTATTTT
NA TRBJ2-7 TRBV12-3/TRBV12-4 TRBD2 CASSIAGGVYEQYF TGTGCCAGCAGTATAGCGGGGGGAGTATACGAGCAGTACTTC
once TRBJ2-1 TRBV4-2 TRBD2 CASGQGTNYNEQFF TGTGCCAGCGGCCAAGGGACTAATTACAATGAGCAGTTCTTC
few TRBJ1-4 TRBV7-2 TRBD1 CASSRTGGLRKLFF TGTGCCAGCAGCCGGACAGGGGGCCTTCGAAAACTGTTTTTT
few TRBJ2-7 TRBV20-1 TRBD1 CSARVSGIGTVKNSYEQYF TGCAGTGCTAGAGTCTCGGGGATCGGGACAGTCAAAAACTCCTACGAGCAGTACTTC
NA TRBJ2-1 TRBV19 NA CASKRRQGKNEQFF TGTGCCAGTAAGCGGCGTCAGGGTAAAAATGAGCAGTTCTTC
NA TRBJ2-2 TRBV9 NA CASSEGGELFF TGTGCCAGCAGCGAGGGGGGGGAGCTGTTTTTT
few TRBJ2-7 TRBV7-9 NA CASSGLGEVNTYEQYF TGTGCCAGCAGCGGCCTTGGAGAGGTTAACACCTACGAGCAGTACTTC
NA TRBJ1-2 TRBV18 NA CASSYSVGDGYTF TGTGCCAGCTCATATTCGGTAGGAGATGGCTACACCTTC
few TRBJ1-1 TRBV6-5 NA CAASYPGDTEAFF TGTGCCGCCTCCTATCCGGGGGACACTGAAGCTTTCTTT
NA TRBJ1-1 TRBV18 NA CASSPPPRGNTEAFF TGTGCCAGCTCACCACCGCCCAGGGGTAACACTGAAGCTTTCTTT
few TRBJ2-1 TRBV7-6 TRBD2 CASSPGTSGRYDPYNEQFF TGTGCCAGCAGTCCCGGGACTAGCGGGAGGTACGACCCCTACAATGAGCAGTTCTTC
few TRBJ1-2 TRBV6-5 NA CASNSNRVDGGYTF TGTGCCAGCAATTCCAACAGAGTAGATGGTGGCTACACCTTC